This record concerns one TCR beta chain sequence. V lost 5 bases to trimming and J lost 7 bases; unmatched junction nucleotides: 5. The CDR3 length is 14 residues. Per germline, CDR1 MDHEN and CDR2 SYDVKM. In the authors' methods: The authors estimated nucleated cell counts from reference gene primer amplification. Using immunoSEQ multiplex PCR, the repertoire was profiled, and TCRdb retains in-frame clones only, with some absent. That table gives V, J and clone size, and the DNA gave D and trimming. Seen here are 150,000 to 200,000 clones, about 85% observed once, and the top ten hold approximately 8%. The data were taken from a study of blood T cell repertoires in COVID-19. Study-wide context: The origin of the acute and convalescent COVID-19 samples was the United States, Italy and Spain. PBMCs, B-cell-depleted T cells, or T cells provided the cDNA or gDNA that made up the material.

The age range of participants was 18 to 89 years, with residence in 20 to 25 US areas. Sequenced: PBMCs or T cells enriched from blood (not recorded which). V and J are TRBV28 and TRBJ1-5, with 10 bases aligning to TRBD1. This receptor was identified in a woman in her 50s who had recovered from COVID-19. The CDR3 reads CASSRQGAGQPQHF. The CDR3 DNA sequence: TGTGCCAGCAGTCGACAGGGGGCAGGGCAGCCCCAGCATTTT.